This T cell receptor beta chain was sequenced in a study of blood T cell repertoires in COVID-19. Looking at the study overall: There were acute and convalescent COVID-19 samples, and they came from the United States, Italy and Spain. T cells, B-cell-depleted T cells, or PBMCs supplied cDNA or gDNA.

Authors' analysis steps: Scientists estimated how many nucleated cells there were by amplifying reference gene primers. Sequencing was performed with immunoSEQ multiplex PCR; in TCRdb, only in-frame clones are kept and a portion is missing. Clonal size and the V and J genes are those of that table, whereas D and trimming came from the DNA. This table has approximately 200,000 clones, about nine tenths appearing once. Germline values: CDR1 SGHNT, CDR2 YYREEE (reference sequence). The CDR3 runs to 13 residues. J lost 10 bases, V lost 1 base, and 2 bases had no gene match. The receptor's source is a woman between 50 and 59 years old with acute or convalescent COVID-19. Material: peripheral blood. This chain joins TRBV5-4 and TRBJ2-1, with 10 nucleotides matching TRBD2. The CDR3 sequence: CASSLMTSGEQFF. The DNA of the CDR3 is TGTGCCAGCAGCTTGATGACTAGCGGGGAGCAGTTCTTC.